Below, 11 T cell receptor beta chains from the same sample are listed, as sequenced in a study of CD8 T cells in ankylosing spondylitis. TCRdb passed the 5' RACE reads through MiXCR, listing each CDR3 protein once. The top ten clones hold approximately 3.3% of a sample with about 130,000 distinct CDR3 sequences, around 8.5% of them seen once. Sequencing was done on a sample of blood, either unsorted or a sorted T cell fraction (not recorded which). The receptors shown here come from a male donor with ankylosing spondylitis or in good health (not recorded which).

About this clonotype itself: A much more abundant neighbour one base away suggests this may be a read error. The CDR3 end shows no conserved phenylalanine or tryptophan, and so a read error is likely. The gene calls are TRBV19 and TRBJ1-5; D may be TRBD1 (5 bases). Trimming stripped 6 bases from V and 1 base from J, with 7 bases between. CDR3 length equals 13 residues. The germline gives CDR1 LNHDA, CDR2 SQIVND (reference sequence). The CDR3 nucleotides are TGTGCCAGTAGAGGGGTGAGCAATCAGCCCCAGCATTTG. Residues: CASRGVSNQPQHL.

This clonotype showed up many times. This chain connects TRBV5-5 to TRBJ2-7; D uncertain. V was shortened by 2 bases and J by 3 bases, with 9 bases between the two germline ends. The CDR3 is 13 residues long. Germline values: CDR1 SGHKS, CDR2 YYEKEE (reference sequence). The CDR3 DNA reads TGTGCCAGCAGCTTATCGATAGACTACGAGCAGTACTTC. It translates to CASSLSIDYEQYF. The full variable domain, rest sourced from reference TRBV5-5 and TRBJ2-7, is DAGVTQSPTHLIKTRGQQVTLRCSPISGHKSVSWYQQVLGQGPQFIFQYYEKEERGRGNFPDRFSARQFPNYSSELNVNALLLGDSALYLCASSLSIDYEQYFGPGTRLTVT.

The sample holds many counts of this clonotype. The V gene is TRBV7-9, the J gene TRBJ2-7; D may be TRBD2 (6 bases). CDR1 SEHNR and CDR2 FQNEAQ come from the germline V gene (reference sequence). V lost 5 bases and J lost 0, with 14 bases in between. This CDR3 region has 15 residues. Here the CDR3 reads CASSRWGDSSYEQYF. The CDR3 bases are TGTGCCAGCAGCCGGTGGGGGGACTCCTCCTACGAGCAGTACTTC.

This clonotype was seen a handful of times. The V gene is TRBV18, the J gene TRBJ2-7, with 8 bases identical to TRBD1. CDR1 is KGHSH, CDR2 LQKENI, per germline. With V trimmed by 3 bases and J by 5 bases, 3 bases remained unmatched. The CDR3 spans 13 residues. DNA for the CDR3: TGTGCCAGCTCACCGGCAGGGGGCCACGAGCAGTACTTC. It codes for CASSPAGGHEQYF.

This clonotype was picked up many times. This chain uses TRBV24-1 with TRBJ2-3; 12 nucleotides line up with TRBD2. This CDR3 has 20 residues. The V and J ends lost 5 bases and 0 bases, in that order; junction bases with no gene match: 14. Germline lookup yields CDR1 KGHDR and CDR2 SFDVKD. The CDR3: CATSGPTSGRGGSSTDTQYF. Here the CDR3 DNA reads TGTGCCACCAGTGGCCCGACTAGCGGGAGAGGGGGATCTAGCACAGATACGCAGTATTTT.

J is TRBJ2-1 and V is TRBV20-1; D perhaps matches TRBD2 (6 bases). V was trimmed by 0 bases and J by 2 bases, leaving 17 bases between them. Germline CDR1 and CDR2: DFQATT and SNEGSKA (reference sequence). The CDR3 loop spans 17 amino acids. In DNA form, the CDR3 reads TGCAGTGCTAGAGAGAGAGGACTAAAGTCAGCCTACAATGAGCAGTTCTTC. It specifies CSARERGLKSAYNEQFF.

V and J are TRBV18 and TRBJ1-5; TRBD1 matches at 7 bases. Germline CDR1 is KGHSH and CDR2 is LQKENI. The junction had 3 bases not matched to a gene; V was cut back by 4 bases and J by 3 bases. The CDR3 totals 14 residues. The CDR3 DNA sequence: TGTGCCAGCTCACAAACAGGGGCCAATCAGCCCCAGCATTTT. Translation: CASSQTGANQPQHF. Drawing the rest from reference TRBV18 and TRBJ1-5, the complete variable domain is NAGVMQNPRHLVRRRGQEARLRCSPMKGHSHVYWYRQLPEEGLKFMVYLQKENIIDESGMPKERFSAEFPKEGPSILRIQQVVRGDSAAYFCASSQTGANQPQHFGDGTRLSIL.

This clonotype was recorded many times. As DNA, the CDR3 is TGCGCCAGCAGCCACGGACAGAACGAGCAGTACTTC. It specifies CASSHGQNEQYF. The V and J genes are TRBV5-1 and TRBJ2-7; tentative D call: TRBD1 (6 bases). The CDR3 runs to 12 residues. Trimming shortened V by 4 bases and J by 5 bases, and 10 bases separated the two germline ends. Looked up from germline, CDR1 is SGHRS and CDR2 is YFSETQ. The entire variable domain, with the rest obtained from reference TRBV5-1 and TRBJ2-7, is as follows: KAGVTQTPRYLIKTRGQQVTLSCSPISGHRSVSWYQQTPGQGLQFLFEYFSETQRNKGNFPGRFSGRQFSNSRSEMNVSTLELGDSALYLCASSHGQNEQYFGPGTRLTVT.

This clonotype was recorded at least ten times. The CDR3 region has the DNA TGTGCCAGCAGCTTACAGGTAAACACTGAAGCTTTCTTT. Its translation is CASSLQVNTEAFF. The J gene is TRBJ1-1, the V gene TRBV7-2; D is unresolved. Per the germline V gene, CDR1 is SGHTA and CDR2 is FQGNSA. The CDR3 runs to 13 residues. The V gene lost 2 bases and the J gene lost 2 bases, with 6 bases spanning the gap.

This clonotype was picked up a small number of times. The V call is TRBV11-2, the J call TRBJ1-3; no firm D call. V was clipped by 1 base and J by 0 bases, with 10 bases between them. Per germline, CDR1 SGHAT and CDR2 FQNNGV. There are 16 residues in the CDR3. The CDR3 loop is CASSLGNSRSGNTIYF. In DNA form, the CDR3 reads TGTGCCAGCAGCTTAGGCAACAGCCGCTCTGGAAACACCATATATTTT.

In this sample, this clonotype turned up many times. The V and J genes are TRBV18 and TRBJ2-7, with TRBD2 matching over 9 bases. The CDR3 runs 15 residues. V lost 3 bases to trimming and J lost 5 bases; unmatched junction nucleotides: 8. Germline values: CDR1 KGHSH, CDR2 LQKENI. CDR3 amino acids: CASSPTASGTDEQYF. The CDR3, as DNA: TGTGCCAGCTCACCGACCGCTAGCGGGACCGACGAGCAGTACTTC.